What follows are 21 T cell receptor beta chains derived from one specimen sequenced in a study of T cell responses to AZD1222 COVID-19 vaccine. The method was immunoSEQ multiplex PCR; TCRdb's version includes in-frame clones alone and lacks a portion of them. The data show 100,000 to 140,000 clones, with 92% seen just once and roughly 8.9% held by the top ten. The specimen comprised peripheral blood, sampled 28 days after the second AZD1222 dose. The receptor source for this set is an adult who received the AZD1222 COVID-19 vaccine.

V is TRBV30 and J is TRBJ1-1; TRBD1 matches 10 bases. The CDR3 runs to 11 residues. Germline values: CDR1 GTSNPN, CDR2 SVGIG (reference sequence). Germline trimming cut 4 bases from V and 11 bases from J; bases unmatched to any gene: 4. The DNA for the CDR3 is TGTGCCTGGAAAGGGACAGGGGAGGCTTTCTTT. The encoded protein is CAWKGTGEAFF.

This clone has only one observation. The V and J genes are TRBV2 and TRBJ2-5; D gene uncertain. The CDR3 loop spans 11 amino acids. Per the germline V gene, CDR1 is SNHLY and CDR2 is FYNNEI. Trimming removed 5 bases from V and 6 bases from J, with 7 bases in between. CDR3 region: CASSSTQTQYF. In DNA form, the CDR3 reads TGTGCCAGCAGTTCAACTCAGACCCAGTACTTC.

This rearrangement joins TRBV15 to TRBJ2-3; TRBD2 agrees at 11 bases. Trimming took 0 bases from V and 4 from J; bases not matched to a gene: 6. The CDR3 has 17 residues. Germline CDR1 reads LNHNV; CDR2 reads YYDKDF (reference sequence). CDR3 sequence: CATSREPSGRSPDTQYF. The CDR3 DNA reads TGTGCCACCAGCAGAGAACCTAGCGGGAGGAGCCCAGATACGCAGTATTTT. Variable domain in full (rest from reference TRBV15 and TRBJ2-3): DAMVIQNPRYQVTQFGKPVTLSCSQTLNHNVMYWYQQKSSQAPKLLFHYYDKDFNNEADTPDNFQSRRPNTSFCFLDIRSPGLGDTAMYLCATSREPSGRSPDTQYFGPGTRLTVL.

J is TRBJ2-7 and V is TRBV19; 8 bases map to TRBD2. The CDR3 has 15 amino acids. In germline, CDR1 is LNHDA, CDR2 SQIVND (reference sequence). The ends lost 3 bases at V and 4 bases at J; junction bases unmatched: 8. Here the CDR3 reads CASSMGVAGLYEQYF. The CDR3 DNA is TGTGCCAGTAGTATGGGGGTAGCGGGGCTGTACGAGCAGTACTTC.

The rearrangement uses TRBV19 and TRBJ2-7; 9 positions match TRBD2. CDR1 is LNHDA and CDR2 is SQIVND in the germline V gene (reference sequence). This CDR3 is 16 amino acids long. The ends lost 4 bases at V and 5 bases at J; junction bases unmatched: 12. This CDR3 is CASSTRRIAGADEQYF. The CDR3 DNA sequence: TGTGCCAGTAGTACCCGGAGGATAGCGGGGGCTGACGAGCAGTACTTC.

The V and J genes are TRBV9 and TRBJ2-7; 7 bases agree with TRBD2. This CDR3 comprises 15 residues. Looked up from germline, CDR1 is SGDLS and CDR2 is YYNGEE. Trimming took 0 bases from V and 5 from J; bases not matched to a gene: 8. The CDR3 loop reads CASSVGGGEGDEQYF. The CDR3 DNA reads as TGTGCCAGCAGCGTAGGTGGAGGGGAGGGCGACGAGCAGTACTTC.

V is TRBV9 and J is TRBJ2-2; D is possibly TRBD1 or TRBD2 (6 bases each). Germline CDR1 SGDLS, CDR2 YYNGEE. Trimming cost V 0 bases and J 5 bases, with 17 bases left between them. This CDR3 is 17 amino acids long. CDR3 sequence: CASSVDPGARETGELFF. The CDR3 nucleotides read TGTGCCAGCAGCGTAGACCCGGGGGCCCGGGAGACCGGGGAGCTGTTTTTT. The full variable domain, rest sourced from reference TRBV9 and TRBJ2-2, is DSGVTQTPKHLITATGQRVTLRCSPRSGDLSVYWYQQSLDQGLQFLIQYYNGEERAKGNILERFSAQQFPDLHSELNLSSLELGDSALYFCASSVDPGARETGELFFGEGSRLTVL.

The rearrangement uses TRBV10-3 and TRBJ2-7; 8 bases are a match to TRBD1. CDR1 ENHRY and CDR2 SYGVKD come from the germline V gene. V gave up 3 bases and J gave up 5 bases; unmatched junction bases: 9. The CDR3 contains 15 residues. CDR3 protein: CAISDRVRGRDEQYF. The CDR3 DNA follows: TGTGCCATCAGTGATAGGGTCAGGGGGCGCGACGAGCAGTACTTC.

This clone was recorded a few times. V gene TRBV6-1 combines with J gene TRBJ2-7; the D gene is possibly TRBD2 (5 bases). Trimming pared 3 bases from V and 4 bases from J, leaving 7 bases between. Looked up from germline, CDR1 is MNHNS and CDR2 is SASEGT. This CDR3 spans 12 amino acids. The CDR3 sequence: CASSEQRYEQYF. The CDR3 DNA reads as TGTGCCAGCAGTGAGCAGCGGTACGAGCAGTACTTC.

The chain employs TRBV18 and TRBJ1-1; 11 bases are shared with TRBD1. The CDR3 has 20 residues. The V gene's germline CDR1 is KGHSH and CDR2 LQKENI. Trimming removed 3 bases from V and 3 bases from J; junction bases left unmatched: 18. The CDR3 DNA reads TGTGCCAGCTCACCTAGGACAGGGGGCGCAGGCGCTTTGTCGGACACTGAAGCTTTCTTT. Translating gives CASSPRTGGAGALSDTEAFF.

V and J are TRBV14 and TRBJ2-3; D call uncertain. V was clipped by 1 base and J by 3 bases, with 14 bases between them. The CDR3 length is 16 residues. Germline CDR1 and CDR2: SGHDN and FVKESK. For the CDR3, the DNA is TGTGCCAGCAGCCAAGGGCGAGGACGGCTGACAGATACGCAGTATTTT. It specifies CASSQGRGRLTDTQYF.

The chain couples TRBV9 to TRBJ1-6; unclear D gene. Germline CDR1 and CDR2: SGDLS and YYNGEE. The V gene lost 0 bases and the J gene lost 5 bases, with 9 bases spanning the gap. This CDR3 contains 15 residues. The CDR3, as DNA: TGTGCCAGCAGCGTAGAGGCGGGAGATAATTCACCCCTCCACTTT. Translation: CASSVEAGDNSPLHF.

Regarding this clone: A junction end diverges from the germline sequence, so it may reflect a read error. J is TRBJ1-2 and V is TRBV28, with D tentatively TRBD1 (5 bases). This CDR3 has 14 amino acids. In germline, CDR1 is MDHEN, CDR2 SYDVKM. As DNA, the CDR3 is TGTGCCAGCAGCTCCCCGGGACGGCCATATGGCTACGCCTTC. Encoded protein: CASSSPGRPYGYAF.

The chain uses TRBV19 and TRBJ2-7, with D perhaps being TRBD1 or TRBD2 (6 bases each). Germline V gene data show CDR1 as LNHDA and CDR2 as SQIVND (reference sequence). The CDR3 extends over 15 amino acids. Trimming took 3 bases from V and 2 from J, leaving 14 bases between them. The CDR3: CASSIPGAGAYEQYF. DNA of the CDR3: TGTGCCAGTAGTATTCCGGGGGCAGGAGCCTACGAGCAGTACTTC.

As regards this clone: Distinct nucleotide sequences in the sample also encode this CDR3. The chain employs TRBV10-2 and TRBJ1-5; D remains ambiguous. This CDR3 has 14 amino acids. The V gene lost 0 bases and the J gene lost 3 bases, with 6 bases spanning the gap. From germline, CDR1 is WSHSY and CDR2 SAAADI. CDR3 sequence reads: CASSESGVNQPQHF. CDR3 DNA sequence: TGCGCCAGCAGTGAGTCGGGAGTCAATCAGCCCCAGCATTTT.

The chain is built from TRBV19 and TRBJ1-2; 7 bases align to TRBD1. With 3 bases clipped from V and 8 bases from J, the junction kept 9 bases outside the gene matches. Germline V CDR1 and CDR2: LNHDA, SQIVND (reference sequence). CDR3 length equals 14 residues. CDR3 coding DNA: TGTGCCAGTAGTATTCTACAGGGGAATGGAGGCTACACCTTC. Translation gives CASSILQGNGGYTF.

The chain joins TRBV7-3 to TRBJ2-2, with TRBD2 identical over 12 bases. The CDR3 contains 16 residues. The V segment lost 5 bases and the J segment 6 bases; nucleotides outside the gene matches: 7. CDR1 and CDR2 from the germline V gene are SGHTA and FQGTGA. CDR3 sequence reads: CASSPPGLAGAGELFF. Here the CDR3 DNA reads TGTGCCAGCAGCCCTCCGGGACTAGCGGGTGCCGGGGAGCTGTTTTTT.

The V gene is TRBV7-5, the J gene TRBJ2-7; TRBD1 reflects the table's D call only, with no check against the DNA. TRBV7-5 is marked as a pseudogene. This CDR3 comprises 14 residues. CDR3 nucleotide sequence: TGTGCCAGAAGCATCTGGACAGGGGCCTACGAGCAGTACTTC. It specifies CARSIWTGAYEQYF.

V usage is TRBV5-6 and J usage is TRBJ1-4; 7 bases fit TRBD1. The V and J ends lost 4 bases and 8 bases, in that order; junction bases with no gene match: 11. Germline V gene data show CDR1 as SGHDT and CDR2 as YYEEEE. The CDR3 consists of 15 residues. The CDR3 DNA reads TGTGCCAGCAGCACAGGGACAGCCCTTTTGGAAAAACTGTTTTTT. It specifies CASSTGTALLEKLFF.

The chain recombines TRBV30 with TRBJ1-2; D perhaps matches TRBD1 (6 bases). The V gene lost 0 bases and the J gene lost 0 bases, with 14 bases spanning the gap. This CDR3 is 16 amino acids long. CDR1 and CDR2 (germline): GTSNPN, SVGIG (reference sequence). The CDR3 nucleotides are TGTGCCTGGAGTGTCGAGGGGGGGAAGGCTAACTATGGCTACACCTTC. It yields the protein CAWSVEGGKANYGYTF.

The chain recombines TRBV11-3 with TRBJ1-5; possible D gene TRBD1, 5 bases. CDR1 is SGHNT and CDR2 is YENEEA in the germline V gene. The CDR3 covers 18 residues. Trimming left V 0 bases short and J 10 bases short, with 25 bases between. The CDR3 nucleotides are TGTGCCAGCAGCTTAGAATCGTGTGTACGGGACCCCTGCCAACCCCAGCATTTT. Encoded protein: CASSLESCVRDPCQPQHF.